The 27 T cell receptor beta chains presented below share a single source sample, sequenced in a study of CD8+ T cells in alopecia areata. Once RNA had been extracted, it was reverse transcribed into cDNA to act as the sequencing template. The method was immunoSEQ multiplex PCR; TCRdb's version includes in-frame clones alone and lacks a portion of them. Recorded here are 250,000 or so clones, with no singletons, and the ten leading clones hold more than 0.95%. A sort of pooled cutaneous lymph node cells used CD4, CD8alpha, NKG2D, NKG2ACE and other stains. The sequencing input was CD4+ T cells sorted from a lymph node. The receptors were gathered from a C3H/HeJ mouse with alopecia areata. The mouse strain carries the MHC haplotype H2-k.

As concerns this clone: Mouse germline and gene names are used. Coverage ceases 4 residues before the CDR3 finishes, and the germline J gene fills in the end. The chain couples TRBV12-1 to TRBJ2-4; tentatively, D is TRBD1 (6 bases). Per the germline V gene, CDR1 is SGHSN and CDR2 is HYEKVE. CDR3 size: 16 residues. Trimming removed 0 bases from V and 0 bases from J, with 12 bases in between. The part of the CDR3 DNA that was read is TGTGCCAGCTCTCTCAGCGGGACAACTAGTCAAAAC. Translating gives CASSLSGTTSQN. The full CDR3 protein reads CASSLSGTTSQNTLYF. Looking up the rest from reference TRBV12-1 and TRBJ2-4 gives the full variable domain: DSGVVQSPRHIIKEKGGRSVLTCIPISGHSNVVWYQQTLGKELKFLIQHYEKVERDKGFLPSRFSVQQFDDYHSEMNMSALELEDSAMYFCASSLSGTTSQNTLYFGAGTRLSVL.

This clone was observed a few times. Gene and germline names: mouse. The read halts 4 residues ahead of the CDR3 end, with the missing end drawn from the germline J gene. The V gene is TRBV5, the J gene TRBJ2-1; the D gene is possibly TRBD1 (5 bases). The ends were cut back, 3 bases at V and 4 bases at J, with 7 bases in the middle. Germline V gene lookup returns CDR1 LGHNA and CDR2 YNLKQL (reference sequence). The CDR3 is 13 amino acids. CDR3 DNA, as far as it was read: TGTGCCAGCAGCCACAGGGTTTATGCT. It is translated as CASSHRVYA. In full, the CDR3 reads CASSHRVYAEQFF.

There are a few counts of this clone. Gene names and germline match the mouse. The CDR3 end falls 4 residues outside the read, so it is completed with the germline J gene. The chain recombines TRBV13-2 with TRBJ1-2; 7 nucleotides match TRBD1. CDR3 length equals 13 residues. Germline lookup yields CDR1 NNHNN and CDR2 SYGAGS (reference sequence). CDR3 DNA (partial): TGTGCCAGCGGTGTCGACAGGGCGTCC. Translated: CASGVDRAS. The complete CDR3 protein is CASGVDRASDYTF.

On this clone itself: Gene and germline names: mouse. The read ends 4 residues early relative to the CDR3; the germline J gene fills the gap. The chain is built from TRBV13-2 and TRBJ2-5; 8 bases align to TRBD2. The germline gives CDR1 NNHNN, CDR2 SYGAGS (reference sequence). The CDR3 contains 14 residues. CDR3 DNA (partial): TGTGCCAGCGGTGATCGGGGACTGGTAGAC. Translating gives CASGDRGLVD. The whole CDR3 protein is CASGDRGLVDTQYF.

Concerning this clone: Genes and germline are mouse. Other DNA sequences in the same sample also yield this CDR3. The CDR3 DNA, read in part, is TGTGCCAGCAGTGGGGACACAGCAAACTCC. Amino acid sequence: CASSGDTANS. The CDR3, in full, reads CASSGDTANSDYTF. V gene TRBV13-1 combines with J gene TRBJ1-2; weak D call: TRBD1 (6 bases). The read gets to within 4 residues of the CDR3 end, and the germline J gene fills in the rest. Trimming took 3 bases from V and 0 from J, leaving 9 bases between them. The CDR3 runs 14 residues. Germline CDR1 is NSHNY and CDR2 is SYGAGN.

Note on this clone: Gene names follow the mouse nomenclature. The read is 4 residues too short to cover the CDR3 end, so that end is filled in from the germline J gene. Other DNA sequences from this sample encode an identical CDR3 as well. The rearrangement links TRBV17 to TRBJ2-1, with TRBD2 matching 9 bases. Germline V gene sequence: CDR1 MNHDT, CDR2 YYDKIL. With V trimmed by 6 bases and J by 3 bases, 3 bases remained unmatched. This CDR3 is 14 amino acids long. Partial CDR3 DNA: TGTGCTAGCAGCCGACTGGGGGTCTATGCT. It encodes CASSRLGVYA. The complete CDR3 sequence is CASSRLGVYAEQFF.

This clone occurred a few times. Gene and germline names: mouse. At the DNA level, this CDR3 is encoded by other sequences in the same sample as well. Here the CDR3 reads CASSRDRDNSPLYF. The part of the CDR3 DNA that was read is TGTGCCAGCAGCCGGGACAGAGATAATTCGCCC. The chain is built from TRBV5 and TRBJ1-6; 7 bases align to TRBD1. Read sequence stops 3 residues before the CDR3 end, and the germline J gene provides the missing end. TRBJ1-6 qualifies as an ORF whose function is uncertain. The CDR3 runs to 14 residues. V trimming: 4 bases; J trimming: 5 bases; junction bases outside the gene matches: 2. The germline gives CDR1 LGHNA, CDR2 YNLKQL (reference sequence).

This clone was observed at least ten times. The listed genes are named as in mouse. The read stops 4 residues short of the end of the CDR3; the missing end is completed from the germline J gene. This chain connects TRBV17 to TRBJ2-3; 9 nucleotides agree with TRBD2. The CDR3 length is 16 residues. The ends lost 3 bases at V and 0 bases at J; junction bases unmatched: 4. Germline assignment: CDR1 MNHDT and CDR2 YYDKIL. Partial CDR3 DNA: TGTGCTAGCAGTAGCCTGGGGGGGTCTAGTGCAGAA. Amino acid sequence: CASSSLGGSSAE. The full CDR3 sequence reads CASSSLGGSSAETLYF.

Comments on this clone: These gene names are mouse names. The missing CDR3 end, 4 residues past where the read stops, is filled in from the germline J gene. The rearrangement uses TRBV31 and TRBJ1-2, with 9 bases aligning to TRBD1. Trimming at V came to 0 bases and at J to 4 bases, leaving 3 bases not matched to a gene. The germline gives CDR1 GKSSPN, CDR2 SITVG. CDR3 length: 14 residues. CDR3 DNA (partial): TGTGCCTGGAGTCTAGGGACAGGGCTCTCC. It codes for CAWSLGTGLS. The CDR3 as a whole reads CAWSLGTGLSDYTF. Together with reference TRBV31 and TRBJ1-2, the CDR3 gives the full variable domain: AQTIHQWPVAEIKAVGSPLSLGCTIKGKSSPNLYWYWQATGGTLQQLFYSITVGQVESVVQLNLSASRPKDDQFILSTEKLLLSHSGFYLCAWSLGTGLSDYTFGSGTRLLVI.

In this sample, this clone turned up a few times. Gene labels here are mouse ones. The read comes to an end 4 residues before the CDR3 does, leaving the germline J gene to fill in the end. The same CDR3 also results from other DNA sequences found in this sample. The gene calls are TRBV1 and TRBJ2-7; possibly TRBD1 or TRBD2 for D (5 bases each). In germline, CDR1 is NSQYPW, CDR2 LRSPGD (reference sequence). This CDR3 region has 13 residues. V lost 1 base to trimming and J lost 3 bases, with 7 bases between them. The CDR3 spells CTCSAGGSYEQYF. The CDR3 bases that were read are TGCACCTGCAGTGCAGGGGGCAGCTAT.

In the case of this clone: The gene names here belong to mouse. With the read ending 4 residues before the CDR3 end, the germline J gene is used to fill in that end. V is TRBV5 and J is TRBJ2-2, with 9 bases fitting TRBD1. Germline V gene lookup returns CDR1 LGHNA and CDR2 YNLKQL (reference sequence). This CDR3 has 15 amino acids. This CDR3 is CASSQGQGGIGQLYF. The DNA read from the CDR3 is TGTGCCAGCAGCCAAGGACAGGGGGGGATCGGG.

About this clone: Gene names follow the mouse nomenclature. The CDR3 end is not reached by the read, which stops 4 residues before it; the germline J gene fills it in. The J gene is TRBJ2-3, the V gene TRBV19; the D gene is possibly TRBD1 (6 bases). V was cut by 5 bases and J by 2 bases, with 12 bases left in between. Germline CDR1 FNHDT, CDR2 SITEND (reference sequence). CDR3 length: 14 amino acids. The sequenced CDR3 bases are TGTGCCAGCAGGCCCCGGGACAATGCAGAA. Residues: CASRPRDNAE. The whole CDR3 protein is CASRPRDNAETLYF.

There are a few counts of this clone. Gene names follow the mouse nomenclature. From the germline J gene comes the end of the CDR3, since the read stops 3 residues before it. The genes are TRBV19 and TRBJ1-6; a weak D match, TRBD1 (5 bases). Being an ORF, TRBJ1-6 has a function that is uncertain. CDR3 length equals 15 residues. The V end was cut by 0 bases, the J end by 6 bases, with 10 bases between. From germline, CDR1 is FNHDT and CDR2 SITEND (reference sequence). The chain's CDR3 is CASSIGQTANSPLYF. The CDR3 bases that were read are TGTGCCAGCAGTATAGGACAGACGGCTAATTCGCCC.

This clone came up a few times. These gene names are mouse names. Coverage ceases 4 residues before the CDR3 finishes, and the germline J gene fills in the end. The chain carries TRBV5 and TRBJ2-5; 7 bases are shared with TRBD1. There are 14 residues in the CDR3. Germline values: CDR1 LGHNA, CDR2 YNLKQL (reference sequence). The DNA read from the CDR3 is TGTGCCAGCAGCCGACAGGGAGGCGGAGAC. Translation gives CASSRQGGGD. The entire CDR3 protein is CASSRQGGGDTQYF.

This clone has more than one count but fewer than ten. Gene names are the mouse ones. With the read ending 4 residues before the CDR3 end, the germline J gene is used to fill in that end. This rearrangement joins TRBV13-2 to TRBJ2-7; D is unclear. Germline assignment: CDR1 NNHNN and CDR2 SYGAGS (reference sequence). The CDR3 totals 13 residues. V lost 2 bases and J 0 bases, leaving 6 bases between the germline ends. CDR3 region: CASGELSSYEQYF. The CDR3 DNA, read in part, is TGTGCCAGCGGTGAACTGAGCTCCTAT.

Regarding this clone: Gene names and germline refer to mouse. The read is 4 residues too short to cover the CDR3 end, so that end is filled in from the germline J gene. V is TRBV5 and J is TRBJ2-3, with 10 bases that match TRBD1. The CDR3 has 15 amino acids. The V gene's germline CDR1 is LGHNA and CDR2 YNLKQL (reference sequence). Unmatched junction bases numbered 1, after V lost 0 bases and J lost 4 bases. The part of the CDR3 DNA that was read is TGTGCCAGCAGCCAAGAGGGACAGGGGCCAGAA. Translation: CASSQEGQGPE. The CDR3, in full, reads CASSQEGQGPETLYF.

This clone was detected a few times. Genes here carry mouse names. The CDR3 end is not reached by the read, which stops 4 residues before it; the germline J gene fills it in. The sample carries other DNA sequences with the same CDR3. The gene calls are TRBV31 and TRBJ2-5; weak D call: TRBD2 (7 bases). The ends were cut back, 0 bases at V and 2 bases at J, with 9 bases in the middle. The CDR3 consists of 14 residues. Germline CDR1 reads GKSSPN; CDR2 reads SITVG. The CDR3 is CAWSLLGAQDTQYF. Incomplete CDR3 DNA: TGTGCCTGGAGTCTGCTGGGGGCCCAAGAC. The full variable domain, completed using reference TRBV31 and TRBJ2-5, is AQTIHQWPVAEIKAVGSPLSLGCTIKGKSSPNLYWYWQATGGTLQQLFYSITVGQVESVVQLNLSASRPKDDQFILSTEKLLLSHSGFYLCAWSLLGAQDTQYFGPGTRLLVL.

This clone came up a few times. Mouse gene names and germline throughout. The read stops 3 residues short of the end of the CDR3; the missing end is completed from the germline J gene. Other nucleotide sequences in the sample specify the same CDR3. The chain uses TRBV5 and TRBJ1-6, with D hard to call. TRBJ1-6 is labeled an ORF, and its function is uncertain. This CDR3 is 16 amino acids long. V lost 2 bases to trimming and J lost 0 bases, with 8 bases between them. Per germline, CDR1 LGHNA and CDR2 YNLKQL (reference sequence). CDR3 bases read: TGTGCCAGCAGCCAATCAGACAATTCCTATAATTCGCCC. Protein product: CASSQSDNSYNSP. From start to end, the CDR3 is CASSQSDNSYNSPLYF.

This clone occurred a few times. Mouse names are used for the genes. The CDR3 end is not reached by the read, which stops 4 residues before it; the germline J gene fills it in. The chain has TRBV13-3 and TRBJ2-1, with 7 bases lining up with TRBD2. The V gene end was trimmed by 2 bases and the J gene end by 4 bases; junction bases not matched to a gene: 6. The CDR3 is 15 residues long. Per the germline V gene, CDR1 is NNHDY and CDR2 is SYVADS. CDR3 DNA, as far as it was read: TGTGCCAGCAGTGAGGGGGGGAGAAGGTATGCT. Its protein product is CASSEGGRRYA. Given in full, the CDR3 is CASSEGGRRYAEQFF.

With regard to this clone: The gene names given are mouse names. Read coverage stops 4 residues before the CDR3 terminus; the germline J gene supplies the remainder. This chain links TRBV13-2 with TRBJ2-5; D remains unclear. The CDR3 spans 13 residues. CDR1 and CDR2 (germline): NNHNN, SYGAGS (reference sequence). Trimming removed 1 base from V and 1 base from J, with 4 bases in between. The CDR3 bases that were read are TGTGCCAGCGGTGATCCAGACCAAGAC. As protein: CASGDPDQD. The complete CDR3 reads CASGDPDQDTQYF.

Of note for this clone: Genes here carry mouse names. The CDR3 end falls 4 residues outside the read, so it is completed with the germline J gene. This rearrangement joins TRBV13-1 to TRBJ1-1, with D perhaps TRBD1 (5 bases). CDR3 length: 11 residues. CDR1 is NSHNY, CDR2 SYGAGN, per germline. The ends were cut back, 6 bases at V and 4 bases at J, with 7 bases in the middle. This CDR3 reads CASTRATEVFF. The sequenced CDR3 bases are TGTGCCAGCACCAGGGCCACA.

Comments on this clone: Gene labels here are mouse ones. The CDR3 is cut off 4 residues early in the read; its end comes from the germline J gene. The V call is TRBV13-3, the J call TRBJ2-4; a possible D gene is TRBD1 (6 bases). Germline CDR1 is NNHDY and CDR2 is SYVADS. This CDR3 region has 14 residues. V shed 3 bases and J shed 1 base, with 9 bases lying between them. The CDR3 bases that were read are TGTGCCAGCAGTGTACAGGGAGGTCAAAAC. Translating it yields CASSVQGGQN. The full CDR3 is CASSVQGGQNTLYF.

This clone appeared a few times. Gene names refer to mouse genes. The missing CDR3 end, 4 residues past where the read stops, is filled in from the germline J gene. This chain uses TRBV13-1 with TRBJ2-5, with D maybe TRBD2 (5 bases). CDR1 and CDR2 (germline): NSHNY, SYGAGN. This CDR3 has 14 residues. CDR3 protein: CASSETHRTDTQYF. The CDR3 bases that were read are TGTGCCAGCAGTGAAACCCATCGGACTGAC.

The table lists this clone with a few counts. The gene names given are mouse names. From the germline J gene comes the end of the CDR3, since the read stops 4 residues before it. The genes are TRBV1 and TRBJ1-2; TRBD1 matches at 8 bases. The CDR3 has 13 residues. V was pared by 8 bases and J by 0 bases, with 2 bases of the junction left unmatched. Germline loops: CDR1 NSQYPW, CDR2 LRSPGD (reference sequence). The CDR3 bases that were read are TGCACCTGCGGACAGGGCGCAAACTCC. Translation gives CTCGQGANS. The full CDR3 is CTCGQGANSDYTF.

On this clone: Germline and genes: mouse. The CDR3 DNA, read in part, is TGCACCTGCAGTGCAGGGGACAGGGAATCAAACACCGGG. Protein product: CTCSAGDRESNTG. The CDR3 as a whole reads CTCSAGDRESNTGQLYF. The chain couples TRBV1 to TRBJ2-2, with TRBD1 matching over 9 bases. With the read ending 4 residues before the CDR3 end, the germline J gene is used to fill in that end. Germline loops: CDR1 NSQYPW, CDR2 LRSPGD (reference sequence). The ends lost 1 base at V and 0 bases at J; junction bases unmatched: 3. This CDR3 contains 17 residues.

Of note for this clone: Gene names and germline match the mouse. The read stops 4 residues short of the end of the CDR3; the missing end is completed from the germline J gene. The sample carries other DNA sequences with the same CDR3. The chain has TRBV13-2 and TRBJ2-7; D is perhaps TRBD1 (6 bases). Trimming pared 3 bases from V and 1 base from J, leaving 8 bases between. The CDR3 is made up of 13 amino acids. Looked up from germline, CDR1 is NNHNN and CDR2 is SYGAGS (reference sequence). The DNA read from the CDR3 is TGTGCCAGCGGTGGAGGGGGATCCTAT. Translation gives CASGGGGSY. The full CDR3 protein reads CASGGGGSYEQYF.

With respect to this clone: Gene names and germline match the mouse. The sample has other DNA sequences that encode this CDR3 too. The sequenced CDR3 bases are TGTGCCTGGAGTCCAAAAAACTCC. Protein: CAWSPKNS. The whole CDR3 protein reads CAWSPKNSDYTF. The V call is TRBV31, the J call TRBJ1-2; D ambiguous. The read terminates 4 residues ahead of where the CDR3 ends, so the germline J gene completes it. This CDR3 is 12 amino acids long. V lost 1 base and J lost 1, with 4 bases in between. In germline, CDR1 is GKSSPN, CDR2 SITVG.